The 3 T cell receptor beta chains listed next were all sequenced from one sample in a study of T cell clonality in common variable immunodeficiency. Broader study findings: Common variable immunodeficiency TCR beta sequences reportedly had fewer deletions and N-nucleotide insertions.

Which antigens these TCRs recognize remains unknown. Measured with immunoSEQ multiplex PCR; TCRdb has only the in-frame clones, and not every one. Recorded here are about 28,000 clones, none singletons. Sequenced input: peripheral blood mononuclear cells. All receptors derive from a human donor with common variable immunodeficiency.

This clone has only a few counts. The read falls 3 residues short of the CDR3 end, and the missing part is taken from the germline J gene. The chain is built from TRBV6-1 and TRBJ2-1, with a possible D match to TRBD2 (6 bases). V lost 2 bases, J lost 0 bases, and 14 bases lay in between. Germline CDR1 MNHNS, CDR2 SASEGT. The CDR3 runs 17 residues. The CDR3 reads CASSEPAGGTSYNEQFF. Partial CDR3 DNA: TGTGCCAGCAGTGAACCAGCCGGGGGTACCTCCTACAATGAG.

As regards this clone: The read stops 3 residues short of the end of the CDR3; the missing end is completed from the germline J gene. The chain links TRBV6-2 or TRBV6-3 to TRBJ1-2, with 7 bases that match TRBD1. V shed 0 bases, J shed 5 bases, and the junction held 3 bases outside the gene matches. Germline CDR1 and CDR2: MNHEY and SVGEGT. CDR3 size: 14 residues. CDR3 DNA (partial): TGTGCCAGCAGTTACTCGACAGGGAATTATGGC. It is translated as CASSYSTGNYG. The whole CDR3 reads CASSYSTGNYGYTF.

Sample share makes this clone medium-sized. The read terminates 3 residues before the CDR3 end, so the remaining end is supplied by the germline J gene. This rearrangement joins TRBV10-1 to TRBJ2-3; 8 bases line up with TRBD2. From germline, CDR1 is WNHNN and CDR2 SYGVQD (reference sequence). Germline trimming cut 3 bases from V and 3 bases from J; bases unmatched to any gene: 8. The CDR3 is 16 amino acids. CDR3 residues: CASSDPGLEDTDTQYF. CDR3 DNA (partial): TGCGCCAGCAGTGACCCGGGACTAGAGGATACAGATACG.